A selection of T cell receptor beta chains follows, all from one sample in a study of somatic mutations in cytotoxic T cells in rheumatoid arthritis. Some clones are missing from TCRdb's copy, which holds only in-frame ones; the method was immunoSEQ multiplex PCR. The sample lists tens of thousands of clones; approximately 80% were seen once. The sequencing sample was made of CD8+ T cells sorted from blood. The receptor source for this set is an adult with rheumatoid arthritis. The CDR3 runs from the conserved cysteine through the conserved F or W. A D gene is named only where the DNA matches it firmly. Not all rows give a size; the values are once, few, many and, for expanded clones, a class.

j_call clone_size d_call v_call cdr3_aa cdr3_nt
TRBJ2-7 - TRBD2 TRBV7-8 CASSLALAGGNEQYF TGTGCCAGCAGCTTAGCGCTGGCGGGGGGGAACGAGCAGTACTTC
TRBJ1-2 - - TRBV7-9 CASSLPIRGINYGYTF TGTGCCAGCAGCTTACCGATCCGTGGGATTAACTATGGCTACACCTTC
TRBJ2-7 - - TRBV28 CASRPLRAEQYF TGTGCCAGCAGACCACTCAGGGCAGAGCAGTACTTC
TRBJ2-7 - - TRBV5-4 CASSLGGPVYEQYF TGTGCCAGCAGCTTGGGAGGGCCGGTCTACGAGCAGTACTTC
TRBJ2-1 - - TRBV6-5 CASSRNPDPYNEQFF TGTGCCAGCAGTAGGAACCCGGACCCCTACAATGAGCAGTTCTTC
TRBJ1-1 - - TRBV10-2 CASSELQKNTEAFF TGCGCCAGCAGTGAGTTACAAAAGAACACTGAAGCTTTCTTT
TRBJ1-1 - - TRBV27 CATNTAGGGRNTEAFF TGTGCCACCAATACGGCCGGAGGTGGGAGGAACACTGAAGCTTTCTTT
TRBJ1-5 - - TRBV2 CASSWRPGWNQPQHF TGTGCCAGCAGTTGGAGGCCGGGGTGGAATCAGCCCCAGCATTTT
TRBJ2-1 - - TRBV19 CASRISGSSYNEQFF TGTGCCAGTAGGATTTCAGGGAGCTCCTACAATGAGCAGTTCTTC
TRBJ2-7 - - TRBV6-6 CASSVLHSYEQYF TGTGCCAGCTCGGTCCTTCATTCCTACGAGCAGTACTTC
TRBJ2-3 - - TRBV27 CASIPIPRVTDTQYF TGTGCCAGCATTCCCATACCACGTGTCACAGATACGCAGTATTTT
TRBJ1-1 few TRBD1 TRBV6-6 CASSAGGLNTEAFF TGTGCCAGCAGTGCAGGGGGCCTGAACACTGAAGCTTTCTTT
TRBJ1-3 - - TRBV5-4 CASSLDRERNTIYF TGTGCCAGCAGCTTGGACAGGGAGAGAAACACCATATATTTT
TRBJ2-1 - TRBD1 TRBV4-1 CASSQGQGVDNEQFF TGCGCCAGCAGCCAAGGACAGGGGGTTGACAATGAGCAGTTCTTC
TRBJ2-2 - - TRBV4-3 CASSQDVSFLETFGTGELFF TGCGCCAGCAGCCAAGATGTGTCTTTCCTCGAGACCTTCGGCACCGGGGAGCTGTTTTTT
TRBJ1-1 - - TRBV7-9 CASSFKGAANTEAFF TGTGCCAGCAGCTTCAAGGGTGCAGCGAACACTGAAGCTTTCTTT
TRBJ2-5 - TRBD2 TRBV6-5 CASSSGEAQETQYF TGTGCCAGCAGTAGCGGGGAGGCCCAGGAGACCCAGTACTTC
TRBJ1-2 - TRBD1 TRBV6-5 CASRTGGGYGYTF TGTGCCAGCAGAACAGGGGGCGGCTATGGCTACACCTTC
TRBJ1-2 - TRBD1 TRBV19 CASSFRDRVYGYTF TGTGCCAGTAGTTTCCGGGACAGGGTCTATGGCTACACCTTC
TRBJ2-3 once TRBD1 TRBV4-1 CASSQVVTGVDTQYF TGCGCCAGCAGCCAAGTAGTTACAGGGGTAGATACGCAGTATTTT
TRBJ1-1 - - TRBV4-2 CASSRSTEGDTEAFF TGTGCCAGCAGCAGGTCGACAGAGGGGGACACTGAAGCTTTCTTT
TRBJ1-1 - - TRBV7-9 CASSLGFTEAFF TGTGCCAGCAGCTTGGGGTTCACTGAAGCTTTCTTT
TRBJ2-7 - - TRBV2 CASTLPGPHPSYEQYF TGTGCCAGCACCCTACCCGGACCTCATCCTTCCTACGAGCAGTACTTC
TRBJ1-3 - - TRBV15 CATSRSTRYGNTIYF TGTGCCACCAGCAGAAGCACTCGGTATGGAAACACCATATATTTT
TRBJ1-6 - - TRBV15 CATSRDRFTNSPLHF TGTGCCACCAGCAGAGACAGGTTTACTAATTCACCCCTCCACTTT
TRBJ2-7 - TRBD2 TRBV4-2 CASSQEGPSSGVSYEQYF TGTGCCAGCAGCCAAGAGGGTCCTTCTAGCGGGGTCTCCTACGAGCAGTACTTC
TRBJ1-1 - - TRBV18 CASSPGEGEAFF TGTGCCAGCTCACCCGGGGAGGGGGAAGCTTTCTTT
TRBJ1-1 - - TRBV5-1 CASSLAGAVGTEAFF TGCGCCAGCAGCTTGGCCGGTGCAGTAGGCACTGAAGCTTTCTTT
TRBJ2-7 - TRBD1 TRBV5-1 CASSAGQGAPEQYF TGCGCCAGCAGTGCGGGACAGGGGGCTCCCGAGCAGTACTTC
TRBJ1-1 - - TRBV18 CASSSPEGENTEAFF TGTGCCAGCTCATCCCCAGAAGGTGAGAACACTGAAGCTTTCTTT
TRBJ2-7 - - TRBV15 CATSREPGHTYEQYF TGTGCCACCAGCAGAGAACCAGGGCACACCTACGAGCAGTACTTC
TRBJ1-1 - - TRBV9 CASSVGGFAEAFF TGTGCCAGCAGCGTAGGGGGGTTCGCTGAAGCTTTCTTT